This T cell receptor beta chain was sequenced in a study of blood T cell repertoires in COVID-19. This clone has just a few counts. Repertoires were generated with immunoSEQ multiplex PCR, while TCRdb's copy carries only in-frame clones and drops some. The sample holds roughly 220,000 clones, about four fifths seen once. Enrollment of patients from Seattle took place during active infection, with longitudinal follow-up. The ends lost 4 bases at V and 6 bases at J; junction bases unmatched: 8. Germline V CDR1 and CDR2: LNHDA, SQIVND (reference sequence). The CDR3 is 15 amino acids. What was sequenced was peripheral blood. This rearrangement joins TRBV19 to TRBJ1-4; 7 nucleotides match TRBD1. This clonotype originated in a woman aged 80 or over with COVID-19, enrolled during active disease. CDR3 sequence: CASSTTGVFDEKLFF. The CDR3 DNA reads TGTGCCAGTAGTACCACAGGGGTGTTTGATGAAAAACTGTTTTTT.